These 27 T cell receptor beta chains originate from one sample sequenced in a study of T cells in Graves' hyperthyroidism and ophthalmopathy. Amplified TCR beta CDR3 regions derived from RNA transcripts. TCR CDR3 underwent first-round RT-PCR with the HTBI primer set. TCRdb reprocessed the multiplex PCR reads via MiXCR and lists one record per CDR3 protein. The sample includes 250,000 or so distinct CDR3 sequences, more than 14% of them seen just once. Specimen: blood. These receptors were obtained from a woman in her 40s with Graves' hyperthyroidism that later progressed to Graves' ophthalmopathy.

The rearrangement uses TRBV28 and TRBJ2-7, with 9 positions matching TRBD2. CDR1 is MDHEN and CDR2 is SYDVKM in the germline V gene. The CDR3 is 16 residues long. Trimming removed 5 bases from V and 9 bases from J; junction bases left unmatched: 17. This CDR3 is CASSPGASGTPYGQYF. The CDR3 DNA reads TGTGCCAGCAGTCCTGGGGCTAGCGGGACACCATATGGGCAGTACTTC.

In the case of this clonotype: A much larger clone lies a single base off, so this may be a read error. The gene calls are TRBV18 and TRBJ2-5; 7 positions agree with TRBD1. CDR3 size: 14 residues. V lost 6 bases, J lost 2 bases, and 6 bases stayed unmatched. In germline, CDR1 is KGHSH, CDR2 LQKENI. CDR3 sequence (DNA): TGTGCCAGCTCGCCCGAGGGGGCTCAAGAGACCCAGTACTTC. Its translation is CASSPEGAQETQYF.

This clonotype was observed many times. V is TRBV30 and J is TRBJ2-4; D ambiguous. From germline, CDR1 is GTSNPN and CDR2 SVGIG (reference sequence). The CDR3 sequence is 18 residues long. V lost 2 bases to trimming and J lost 0 bases, with 20 bases between them. In DNA, the CDR3 is TGTGCCTGGAGTAACCCCAGGAGATCTCAGATAGCCAAAAACATTCAGTACTTC. It codes for CAWSNPRRSQIAKNIQYF.

This clonotype was detected many times. The CDR3 reads CASGLGVGTEAFF. The CDR3 DNA reads as TGTGCCAGCGGTTTGGGGGTTGGCACTGAAGCTTTCTTT. The chain recombines TRBV2 with TRBJ1-1; D perhaps matches TRBD1 (5 bases). There are 13 residues in the CDR3. Germline CDR1 reads SNHLY; CDR2 reads FYNNEI. Trimming removed 8 bases at V and 4 bases at J, with 14 bases between.

This clonotype was counted a few times. The chain recombines TRBV19 with TRBJ1-5, with D unresolved. V shed 10 bases and J shed 3 bases, with 13 bases lying between them. Germline CDR1 LNHDA, CDR2 SQIVND (reference sequence). CDR3 size: 13 residues. CDR3 DNA sequence: TGTGCCACCTCAGACACCTTCAATCAGCCCCAGCATTTT. It is translated as CATSDTFNQPQHF.

This clonotype was recorded at least ten times. The genes are TRBV7-9 and TRBJ2-7, with TRBD2 matching 11 bases. The CDR3 has 15 residues. J gave up 3 bases and V 5 bases, and 6 bases lay outside the gene matches. CDR1 is SEHNR, CDR2 FQNEAQ, per germline (reference sequence). This CDR3 reads CASSEGTSGGYEQYF. Here the CDR3 DNA reads TGTGCCAGCAGCGAGGGGACTAGCGGAGGCTACGAGCAGTACTTC.

Many counts were recorded for this clonotype. This sequence joins TRBV12-3 or TRBV12-4 and TRBJ2-1; 9 nucleotides match TRBD1. The CDR3 has 17 residues. Losses at the gene ends were 5 bases for V and 3 bases for J; bases not matched to a gene: 11. The CDR3: CASSRDAGQGDYNEQFF. The CDR3 DNA follows: TGTGCCAGCAGTCGAGACGCGGGACAGGGCGACTACAATGAGCAGTTCTTC.

This clonotype was seen at least ten times. The chain is built from TRBV28 and TRBJ2-5; D perhaps matches TRBD2 (5 bases). This CDR3 spans 15 amino acids. The V end was cut by 5 bases, the J end by 1 base, with 14 bases between. Germline loops: CDR1 MDHEN, CDR2 SYDVKM. CDR3 sequence: CASSPPGESQETQYF. The CDR3 nucleotides read TGTGCCAGCAGTCCGCCCGGGGAAAGCCAAGAGACCCAGTACTTC.

This clonotype showed up many times. V is TRBV2 and J is TRBJ2-7; no firm D call. V gave up 6 bases and J gave up 1 base, with 7 bases separating them. The CDR3 totals 12 residues. Germline values: CDR1 SNHLY, CDR2 FYNNEI. The CDR3 DNA is TGTGCCAGCAGCCCCCTATCCTACGAGCAGTACTTC. Translated: CASSPLSYEQYF.

This clonotype was detected only a few times. CDR3 protein: CASSVVGGIETQYF. The CDR3 DNA reads TGTGCCAGCAGTGTGGTAGGCGGGATCGAGACCCAGTACTTC. The V call is TRBV25-1, the J call TRBJ2-5; D may be TRBD2 (6 bases). Germline CDR1 and CDR2: MGHDK and SYGVNS. This CDR3 has 14 amino acids. V was pared by 4 bases and J by 5 bases, with 14 bases between.

Only a few counts were recorded for this clonotype. This rearrangement joins TRBV29-1 to TRBJ2-7; 7 bases map to TRBD1. The CDR3 consists of 14 residues. Trimming took 5 bases from V and 3 from J; bases not matched to a gene: 10. Germline CDR1 and CDR2: SQVTM and ANQGSEA. For the CDR3, the DNA is TGCAGCGTTCCCAAAACAGGGGTAGGCTACGAGCAGTACTTC. This codes for CSVPKTGVGYEQYF.

The table lists this clonotype with a few counts. Here the CDR3 DNA reads TGTGCCAGTAGTACGAGTGTGGTTTTTCAGCCCCAGCATTTT. This codes for CASSTSVVFQPQHF. The chain has TRBV19 and TRBJ1-5; D not certain. Trimming left V 4 bases short and J 6 bases short, with 13 bases between. The CDR3 consists of 14 residues. Germline V gene lookup returns CDR1 LNHDA and CDR2 SQIVND (reference sequence).

This clonotype has ten or more counts. The J gene is TRBJ2-3, the V gene TRBV11-2, with 7 bases lining up with TRBD1. CDR3 length: 15 amino acids. CDR1 is SGHAT, CDR2 FQNNGV, per germline. V lost 2 bases, J lost 4 bases, and 6 bases stayed unmatched. As DNA, the CDR3 is TGTGCCAGCAGCTTAATCTCTCAGGGGGCAGATACGCAGTATTTT. Protein: CASSLISQGADTQYF.

This clonotype has only a few counts. The J gene is TRBJ2-2, the V gene TRBV10-3, with 9 bases aligning to TRBD1. With 9 bases clipped from V and 0 bases from J, the junction kept 11 bases outside the gene matches. This CDR3 is built from 17 residues. Germline values: CDR1 ENHRY, CDR2 SYGVKD. The DNA for the CDR3 is TGTGCCATACCGACCGGACAGGGGACCCCGAACACCGGGGAGCTGTTTTTT. The encoded protein is CAIPTGQGTPNTGELFF.

This clonotype has at least ten counts. V and J are TRBV7-3 and TRBJ2-1; the match to TRBD2 covers 9 bases. CDR1 is SGHTA, CDR2 FQGTGA, per germline. This CDR3 spans 20 amino acids. With V trimmed by 5 bases and J by 6 bases, 23 bases remained unmatched. In nucleotides, the CDR3 is TGTGCCAGCAGCACCCGAGGGACTAGCAACAGGGTGGGGCCCCCCAATGAGCAGTTCTTC. This translates into CASSTRGTSNRVGPPNEQFF.

This clonotype was observed many times. The chain couples TRBV28 to TRBJ1-2; perhaps TRBD1 as D (6 bases). Germline V lookup: CDR1 MDHEN, CDR2 SYDVKM. CDR3 length equals 13 residues. The V gene lost 10 bases and the J gene lost 5 bases, with 17 bases spanning the gap. The CDR3 DNA sequence: TGTGCCACCGCCCCGGGGGCTACTTATGGCTACACCTTC. This sequence encodes CATAPGATYGYTF.

There are many counts of this clonotype. The V and J genes are TRBV12-3 or TRBV12-4 and TRBJ2-7; a possible D gene is TRBD2 (6 bases). CDR3 length: 14 amino acids. The ends were cut back, 3 bases at V and 5 bases at J, with 14 bases in the middle. The CDR3 sequence is CASSFRLDGHEQYF. CDR3 in DNA: TGTGCCAGCAGTTTTAGACTAGACGGGCACGAGCAGTACTTC.

This clonotype was seen a handful of times. V gene TRBV6-1 combines with J gene TRBJ2-2; TRBD1 is a possible D gene (5 bases). In germline, CDR1 is MNHNS, CDR2 SASEGT. CDR3 length: 17 amino acids. V was shortened by 5 bases and J by 4 bases, with 20 bases between the two germline ends. The CDR3 DNA follows: TGTGCCAGCAGTCTGCCTACAACCGGAGACAGCACCGGGGAGCTGTTTTTT. It is translated as CASSLPTTGDSTGELFF.

Ten or more counts support this clonotype. V usage is TRBV30 and J usage is TRBJ1-1; D is perhaps TRBD1 (5 bases). The CDR3 extends over 12 amino acids. Germline V gene data show CDR1 as GTSNPN and CDR2 as SVGIG (reference sequence). V was trimmed by 5 bases and J by 5 bases, leaving 12 bases between them. The CDR3 is CAWGGMGTEAFF. The CDR3 coding sequence is TGTGCCTGGGGGGGGATGGGGACTGAAGCTTTCTTT.

This clonotype has a count of ten or more. The chain uses TRBV14 and TRBJ2-3; no definite D call. The CDR3 sequence is 12 residues long. Trimming cost V 0 bases and J 8 bases, with 6 bases left between them. Germline-derived CDR1 and CDR2 are SGHDN and FVKESK. The DNA of the CDR3 is TGTGCCAGCAGCCAAGATCCTGGTACGCAGTATTTT. Protein sequence: CASSQDPGTQYF.

In its sample, this clonotype was seen many times. The chain recombines TRBV27 with TRBJ2-5; D possibly corresponds to TRBD2 (6 bases). V was cut by 5 bases and J by 5 bases, with 18 bases left in between. Looked up from germline, CDR1 is MNHEY and CDR2 is SMNVEV (reference sequence). The CDR3 has 15 residues. The CDR3 nucleotides are TGTGCCAGCAGTCCCACCCGGGGGATGTGGGAGACCCAGTACTTC. Amino acid sequence: CASSPTRGMWETQYF.

This chain connects TRBV19 to TRBJ1-3; weak D call: TRBD1 (6 bases). This CDR3 region has 13 residues. CDR1 is LNHDA and CDR2 is SQIVND in the germline V gene (reference sequence). The V and J ends lost 6 bases and 3 bases respectively, with 9 bases between them. CDR3 sequence (DNA): TGTGCCAGTAGCTGGACAGTTGGAAACACCATATATTTT. It yields the protein CASSWTVGNTIYF.

A word on this clonotype: Being one base from a much bigger clone, this may be a read error. This chain joins TRBV6-1 and TRBJ2-3, with 8 bases lining up with TRBD1. The CDR3 is 15 residues long. Germline CDR1 is MNHNS and CDR2 is SASEGT. V lost 1 base, J lost 3 bases, and 3 bases stayed unmatched. The CDR3 DNA is TGTGCCAGCAGTGAAGAGACAGGGGCTACAGATACGCAGTATTTT. Its translation is CASSEETGATDTQYF.

This clonotype was found many times. The V and J genes are TRBV5-1 and TRBJ2-1, with 13 bases identical to TRBD2. With 2 bases clipped from V and 9 bases from J, the junction kept 11 bases outside the gene matches. The CDR3 sequence is 17 residues long. Germline V gene sequence: CDR1 SGHRS, CDR2 YFSETQ. The CDR3 spells CASSLYSGTSGITEQFF. The CDR3 DNA is TGCGCCAGCAGCTTATACTCCGGGACTAGCGGGATTACTGAGCAGTTCTTC.

This clonotype was counted ten times or more. The chain is built from TRBV27 and TRBJ2-1; maybe TRBD1 (6 bases). Germline CDR1 and CDR2: MNHEY and SMNVEV (reference sequence). The CDR3 is 12 residues long. V was clipped by 4 bases and J by 8 bases, with 9 bases between them. The CDR3 spells CASSSRGYEQFF. The CDR3 DNA is TGTGCCAGCAGTTCCAGGGGTTATGAGCAGTTCTTC.

This clonotype was recorded many times. The chain carries TRBV3-1 and TRBJ2-7; D possibly uses TRBD1 or TRBD2 (5 bases each). Germline-derived CDR1 and CDR2 are LGHDT and YNNKEL (reference sequence). Trimming stripped 2 bases from V and 2 bases from J, with 10 bases between. CDR3 length: 14 residues. The CDR3 loop is CASSQRDRPYEQYF. DNA for the CDR3: TGTGCCAGCAGCCAAAGGGACCGACCCTACGAGCAGTACTTC.

By sample share, this clonotype is medium-sized. The V and J genes are TRBV11-2 and TRBJ2-1; no reliable D call. Germline CDR1 and CDR2: SGHAT and FQNNGV. V lost 0 bases and J lost 8, with 8 bases in between. The CDR3 is 13 amino acids. The CDR3 bases are TGTGCCAGCAGCTTAGATCCCAGTTATGAGCAGTTCTTC. This gives the protein CASSLDPSYEQFF.